The clone carrying this T cell receptor (beta chain) was counted only a few times. Its antigen is not identified. The PCR was carried out with 60 Vbeta primers and 13 Jbeta primers. The assay was immunoSEQ multiplex PCR, and TCRdb's table has in-frame clones only and misses some. The table has about 90,000 clones, over 60% seen once. This sample was taken from a study of cytomegalovirus exposure and HLA in healthy donors. The CDR3 is made up of 15 amino acids. The germline V gene has CDR1 SGHAT and CDR2 FQNNGV. The ends lost 1 base at V and 7 bases at J; junction bases unmatched: 6. Regarding the study as a whole: Through in vitro validation, a few CMV-associated chains were shown to be specific for CMV antigens. According to the study, roughly 160 TCR beta chains were cytomegalovirus-associated. As was reported, the HLA-A and HLA-B alleles of most subjects were accurately predicted from TCR beta sequences.

This receptor was identified in a woman aged 40 to 49 in good health and CMV-seropositive. J is TRBJ1-4 and V is TRBV11-2, with 7 bases matching TRBD1. Sequencing was done on a sample of PBMCs. In DNA form, the CDR3 reads TGTGCCAGCAGCTTAGGAGGGGGCCCGGGTGAAAAACTGTTTTTT. Its translation: CASSLGGGPGEKLFF. Looking up the rest from reference TRBV11-2 and TRBJ1-4 gives the full variable domain: EAGVAQSPRYKIIEKRQSVAFWCNPISGHATLYWYQQILGQGPKLLIQFQNNGVVDDSQLPKDRFSAERLKGVDSTLKIQPAKLEDSAVYLCASSLGGGPGEKLFFGSGTQLSVL.